The 6 T cell receptor beta chains below all came from one sample that was sequenced in a study of T cells in localized non-small cell lung cancer. The data were produced by immunoSEQ multiplex PCR, yet TCRdb's version contains in-frame clones alone and is incomplete. Among 60,000 to 65,000 clones listed, roughly nine tenths were seen once. Specimen: peripheral blood, collected before any cancer treatment. The origin of the receptors is a woman aged 40-75 years with stage I lung adenocarcinoma.

The chain uses TRBV5-1 and TRBJ2-1; a possible D gene is TRBD2 (5 bases). V was trimmed by 0 bases and J by 8 bases, leaving 15 bases between them. CDR3 length: 15 amino acids. Per germline, CDR1 SGHRS and CDR2 YFSETQ. The CDR3 region has the DNA TGCGCCAGCAGCTTGGGGCTAGCCGCCGGGGATGAGCAGTTCTTC. Translated: CASSLGLAAGDEQFF.

V is TRBV6-1 and J is TRBJ1-1; the D is unclear. Germline CDR1 and CDR2: MNHNS and SASEGT. Trimming pared 10 bases from V and 0 bases from J, leaving 9 bases between. This CDR3 spans 12 amino acids. This CDR3 is CAISSMNTEAFF. CDR3 nucleotide sequence: TGTGCCATTTCATCCATGAACACTGAAGCTTTCTTT.

This sequence joins TRBV2 and TRBJ2-1; 11 bases line up with TRBD2. This CDR3 region has 19 residues. From germline, CDR1 is SNHLY and CDR2 FYNNEI. V lost 4 bases, J lost 3 bases, and 14 bases stayed unmatched. The DNA of the CDR3 is TGTGCCAGCAGTGGGACTCAAACACTAGCGGGGGCCTACTACAATGAGCAGTTCTTC. This encodes CASSGTQTLAGAYYNEQFF.

V usage is TRBV5-1 and J usage is TRBJ2-1; 10 bases are shared with TRBD2. V shed 4 bases, J shed 10 bases, and the junction held 11 bases outside the gene matches. CDR1 and CDR2 from the germline V gene are SGHRS and YFSETQ. The CDR3 sequence is 15 residues long. CDR3 residues: CASSLTSGTSWEQFF. For the CDR3, the DNA is TGCGCCAGCAGCCTTACTAGCGGGACGTCTTGGGAGCAGTTCTTC. Filled out from reference TRBV5-1 and TRBJ2-1, the complete variable domain reads KAGVTQTPRYLIKTRGQQVTLSCSPISGHRSVSWYQQTPGQGLQFLFEYFSETQRNKGNFPGRFSGRQFSNSRSEMNVSTLELGDSALYLCASSLTSGTSWEQFFGPGTRLTVL.

The rearrangement uses TRBV19 and TRBJ1-2; 8 bases align to TRBD1. CDR1 and CDR2 from the germline V gene are LNHDA and SQIVND (reference sequence). The CDR3 is 14 residues long. V was pared by 0 bases and J by 8 bases, with 5 bases of the junction left unmatched. The CDR3: CASSIDQDRDGYTF. For the CDR3, the DNA is TGTGCCAGTAGTATAGATCAGGACAGGGACGGCTACACCTTC.

J is TRBJ1-2 and V is TRBV6-1; D is ambiguous. This CDR3 comprises 15 residues. V lost 2 bases to trimming and J lost 8 bases, with 18 bases between them. In germline, CDR1 is MNHNS, CDR2 SASEGT. Here the CDR3 reads CASSEYDPPRRGYTF. CDR3 DNA: TGTGCCAGCAGTGAATATGACCCACCACGCCGCGGCTACACCTTC.